Listed here is a single TCR beta chain. The sample holds other DNA sequences that translate to the same CDR3. CDR3 length: 14 residues. CDR1 is SGHRS, CDR2 YFSETQ, per germline. Trimming stripped 1 base from V and 1 base from J, with 9 bases between. Each sorted subset replicate got 200 ng genomic DNA, 30,000 or so genomes. Assay: immunoSEQ multiplex PCR; the TCRdb copy retains only in-frame clones and omits some. The table records more than 600,000 clones, about 91% of them present only once. The data derive from a study of shared clonotypes between healthy human individuals. Selected positively for CCR7 and CD45RO-negative, naive CD8 cells excluded terminally differentiated effector memory CD45RA+ cells.

The sequence was collected from a man aged 25-45 years in good health. The chain carries TRBV5-1 and TRBJ2-7; D may be TRBD1 (6 bases). The material sequenced was naive CD8+ T cells sorted from blood. The CDR3 DNA reads TGCGCCAGCAGCTTGAGGCAGGGGTCCTACGAGCAGTACTTC. Translated, it gives CASSLRQGSYEQYF.